This passage covers 16 T cell receptor beta chains from one sample sequenced in a study of blood T cells in healthy people across ages. For the second PCR, which ran for about 7 to 11 cycles, a sample-barcoded 5' primer and a J-beta primer mix were used. Each CDR3 protein is one row after TCRdb ran MiXCR on the 5' RACE reads. The sample records about 620,000 distinct CDR3 sequences, about 50% being singletons. The source material was blood. All receptors derive from a woman of 80 years or more in good health.

The V call is TRBV20-1, the J call TRBJ2-1; TRBD1 matches at 10 bases. Unmatched junction bases numbered 6, after V lost 2 bases and J lost 8 bases. The germline CDR1 and CDR2 sequences are DFQATT and SNEGSKA (reference sequence). CDR3 size: 14 residues. The CDR3 here is CSARMGQGIDEQFF. The CDR3 nucleotides read TGCAGTGCTAGAATGGGACAGGGGATTGATGAGCAGTTCTTC.

This chain links TRBV20-1 with TRBJ2-3; TRBD1 aligns across 10 bases. Trimming at V came to 3 bases and at J to 1 base, leaving 4 bases not matched to a gene. From germline, CDR1 is DFQATT and CDR2 SNEGSKA (reference sequence). The CDR3 runs 15 residues. The CDR3 here is CSASAGTGGTDTQYF. In DNA form, the CDR3 reads TGCAGTGCTAGCGCCGGGACAGGGGGCACAGATACGCAGTATTTT.

This clonotype came up many times. The CDR3 loop reads CASRTGRYHSQETQYF. CDR3 in DNA: TGTGCCAGCAGGACAGGGAGGTATCATTCTCAAGAGACCCAGTACTTC. This chain connects TRBV12-3 or TRBV12-4 to TRBJ2-5, with a weak D call TRBD1 (7 bases). This CDR3 spans 16 amino acids. The germline V and J ends were trimmed by 6 bases and 2 bases, with 19 bases remaining between them.

The genes are TRBV6-5 and TRBJ2-3; 13 nucleotides match TRBD2. Germline CDR1 is MNHEY and CDR2 is SVGAGI. Losses at the gene ends were 2 bases for V and 11 bases for J; bases not matched to a gene: 10. This CDR3 contains 16 residues. The chain's CDR3 is CASSYPVTSGGGMQYF. For the CDR3, the DNA is TGTGCCAGCAGTTACCCCGTCACTAGCGGGGGGGGTATGCAGTATTTT.

Concerning this clonotype: It may be a read error: a sequence one base away is much more abundant. The gene calls are TRBV29-1 and TRBJ2-1; the D gene is possibly TRBD1 (5 bases). The CDR3 has 15 residues. Germline CDR1 is SQVTM and CDR2 is ANQGSEA. CDR3 in amino acids: CSVEGGQRNYDEQFF. In nucleotides, the CDR3 is TGCAGCGTTGAAGGGGGCCAGAGAAACTACGATGAGCAGTTCTTC.

About this clonotype: One base away lies a much larger clone, so this may be a sequencing read error. This chain uses TRBV20-1 with TRBJ2-1, with D perhaps given as TRBD1 or TRBD2 (5 bases each). V was trimmed by 3 bases and J by 9 bases, leaving 15 bases between them. The CDR3 extends over 13 amino acids. The germline gives CDR1 DFQATT, CDR2 SNEGSKA (reference sequence). CDR3 DNA sequence: TGCAGTGCTAGCCGGGGCAGAGGGACTGAGCAGTTCTTC. This sequence encodes CSASRGRGTEQFF.

The rearrangement uses TRBV6-5 and TRBJ2-7; 9 bases map to TRBD1. V trimming: 2 bases; J trimming: 1 base; junction bases outside the gene matches: 6. CDR1 is MNHEY, CDR2 SVGAGI, per germline. The CDR3 is 16 residues long. Written as DNA, the CDR3 is TGTGCCAGCAGTTACGACAGGGGGGACAATTCCTACGAGCAGTACTTC. This encodes CASSYDRGDNSYEQYF.

A word on this clonotype: A read error may explain this, as a much larger clone is one base away. The chain recombines TRBV5-1 with TRBJ2-1, with D tentatively TRBD1 (6 bases). The V and J ends lost 0 bases and 2 bases respectively, with 12 bases between them. The CDR3 has 16 residues. In germline, CDR1 is SGHRS, CDR2 YFSETQ. The CDR3: CASSLALQGPYNEQFF. The CDR3 coding sequence is TGCGCCAGCAGCTTGGCCCTACAGGGCCCCTACAATGAGCAGTTCTTC.

This clonotype was observed a few times. The rearrangement links TRBV27 to TRBJ1-1; tentatively, D is TRBD1 (6 bases). Trimming removed 3 bases from V and 2 bases from J, with 13 bases in between. CDR3 length equals 15 residues. Germline V gene sequence: CDR1 MNHEY, CDR2 SMNVEV (reference sequence). In nucleotides, the CDR3 is TGTGCCAGCAGTTTTGACAGGAATTTTAACACTGAAGCTTTCTTT. It is translated as CASSFDRNFNTEAFF.

This clonotype was counted ten times or more. This rearrangement joins TRBV5-1 to TRBJ2-3; possible D gene TRBD1, 5 bases. From germline, CDR1 is SGHRS and CDR2 YFSETQ. Between the trimmed V and J ends, which lost 0 bases and 0 bases, there was a span of 11 bases. This CDR3 has 16 residues. CDR3 DNA: TGCGCCAGCAGCTTGGCCACAGGCACTAGCACAGATACGCAGTATTTT. Protein product: CASSLATGTSTDTQYF. Complete variable domain (other parts from reference TRBV5-1 and TRBJ2-3): KAGVTQTPRYLIKTRGQQVTLSCSPISGHRSVSWYQQTPGQGLQFLFEYFSETQRNKGNFPGRFSGRQFSNSRSEMNVSTLELGDSALYLCASSLATGTSTDTQYFGPGTRLTVL.

Many counts were recorded for this clonotype. The chain combines TRBV6-6 with TRBJ2-1; the D is unclear. V was shortened by 2 bases and J by 13 bases, with 18 bases between the two germline ends. CDR1 is MNHNY and CDR2 is SVGAGI in the germline V gene (reference sequence). The CDR3 length is 14 residues. The CDR3 reads CASSYSRYDGIQFF. For the CDR3, the DNA is TGTGCCAGCAGTTACAGCCGCTATGATGGTATCCAGTTCTTC.

The chain's CDR3 is CASMAGTEQFF. CDR3 sequence (DNA): TGTGCCAGCATGGCAGGGACTGAGCAGTTCTTC. The J gene is TRBJ2-1, the V gene TRBV6-6, with D tentatively TRBD1 or TRBD2 (5 bases each). CDR3 length: 11 amino acids. Trimming shortened V by 7 bases and J by 9 bases, and 10 bases separated the two germline ends. The germline gives CDR1 MNHNY, CDR2 SVGAGI (reference sequence).

This rearrangement joins TRBV6-5 to TRBJ2-1, with TRBD2 matching over 14 bases. Unmatched junction bases numbered 4, after V lost 9 bases and J lost 6 bases. This CDR3 is built from 14 residues. The germline V gene has CDR1 MNHEY and CDR2 SVGAGI. The CDR3 sequence: CASSGTSGSNEQFF. The CDR3 DNA is TGTGCCAGTAGTGGGACTAGCGGGAGCAATGAGCAGTTCTTC.

Only a few counts were recorded for this clonotype. V and J are TRBV18 and TRBJ1-4, with 9 bases that match TRBD1. The trim removed 2 bases at V and 7 bases at J, leaving 5 bases unmatched. In germline, CDR1 is KGHSH, CDR2 LQKENI. This CDR3 contains 15 residues. The CDR3 reads CASSPVGQGVEKLFF. The CDR3, as DNA: TGTGCCAGCTCACCAGTGGGACAGGGTGTTGAAAAACTGTTTTTT.

This sequence joins TRBV5-5 and TRBJ2-3, with 9 bases matching TRBD2. The CDR3 consists of 16 residues. The junction had 8 bases not matched to a gene; V was cut back by 2 bases and J by 4 bases. The V gene's germline CDR1 is SGHKS and CDR2 YYEKEE (reference sequence). CDR3 region: CASSLFVVAGADTQYF. DNA for the CDR3: TGTGCCAGCAGCTTATTTGTTGTAGCGGGGGCAGATACGCAGTATTTT.

The chain has TRBV5-1 and TRBJ2-1; 9 bases agree with TRBD2. CDR3 length: 15 residues. Germline lookup yields CDR1 SGHRS and CDR2 YFSETQ. V lost 3 bases, J lost 7 bases, and 8 bases stayed unmatched. In DNA, the CDR3 is TGCGCCAGCAGCTGGGTACTAGCGGGCCGGAATGAGCAGTTCTTC. This sequence encodes CASSWVLAGRNEQFF.